This T cell receptor beta chain was captured by sequencing in a study of T cell responses to AZD1222 COVID-19 vaccine (dated by TCRdb to the early 2020s). For context, the study as a whole: A total of more than 230 trial participants underwent TCR sequencing, of whom about 200 had received two doses of AZD1222 and about 25 had received two doses of the MenACWY control vaccine. Trial participants were enrolled by age into 18-55, 56-69 and 70-plus year subgroups, with about 150, 28 and 57 TCR-sequenced participants respectively.

This sample's time point label indicates: about 28 days (+/-7) after the second vaccine dose. AZD1222 recipients whose second dose came at about 4 weeks and those whose second dose came at about 12 weeks were combined into one group, since spike-specific TCR depth and breadth did not differ between the two schedules. Vaccinee samples came from UK trials COV001 and COV002, including a single-blind randomized controlled phase 2/3 trial of AZD1222 (ChAdOx1 nCoV-19) in healthy adults. Trial participant PBMC samples were collected at day 0 and day 28 after the second dose for TCRbeta chain sequencing. The CDR3 regions of human TCRbeta chains were subjected to immunosequencing. The original methods were these. TCRs in the repertoires were compared against a reference library of SARS-CoV-2-specific TCRs that had been generated with the MIRA antigen-specificity platform. Breadth meant the fraction of unique TCRs that were SARS-CoV-2-associated, whereas depth meant the fraction of total T cells that were SARS-CoV-2-associated. Using the MIRA data, each spike-specific TCR was mapped to the spike region that the TCR reacts to and placed in a CD4 or CD8 class. Log10-transformed breadth and depth values were compared by one-way ANOVA with Sidak's multiple comparisons tests. TCRdb took this table from immuneACCESS and kept in-frame rearrangements with V and J called. Such tables lack part of the clones; where checked against another copy, unresolved V genes explain under half of the gap, and the rest is unexplained. D and trimming were read from the DNA, whereas the V and J calls and clone size are those reported in that table. The sample includes about 120,000 clones, with 85% to 95% observed a single time. Less than 6% of the sample is taken by the ten largest.

Overall results and qualifications from the work: A significant rise in spike-specific TCR breadth and depth was observed after two AZD1222 doses relative to day 0 and relative to MenACWY recipients. In the small 56-69-year group, the increase in depth fell short of significance, most likely because of low power. Nearly half of unique spike-specific TCRs reportedly recognized epitopes outside regions mutated in the B.1.351 and B.1.1.7 variants. Most participants were white British and females outnumbered males, and the authors suggested that clonal diversity may have been underestimated. CD4 TCRs associated with the vaccine covered the entire spike protein, and the dominant responses were in regions 160-218 and 743-854. Only five or six AZD1222 recipients were SARS-CoV-2 seropositive at baseline, limiting conclusions about previously exposed vaccinees. No day 14 peak-response samples were available, so repertoires were characterized only after the peak T cell response.

On this clone itself: Its binding antigen is unknown. No base quality information exists; no much larger clone differs at one position.

Taken from cysteine to phenylalanine, the CDR3 has 13 residues. Only the CDR3 portion is preserved as DNA: 39 bases, with reading frame beginning at the first base. Trimming takes 3 bases from V and 1 base from J, and the germline ends sit 9 bases apart. Reading the germline V gene (reference sequence) gives CDR1 GTSNPN and CDR2 SVGIG. The rearranged segments are TRBV30 and TRBJ1-1; the D gene is possibly TRBD1, with 6 bases matching. The sequence derives from an adult who received the AZD1222 COVID-19 vaccine. Material: peripheral blood, obtained 28 days after the second AZD1222 dose. The CDR3 here reads CAWSYRENTEAFF. The DNA is as follows: TGTGCCTGGAGCTACAGGGAGAACACTGAAGCTTTCTTT.